Listed here is a single T cell receptor (beta chain). Its antigen is not known. Markers CD45RO/CCR7/CD25/CD127/CD95/CD27 served to sort CD4+ naive, central memory, regulatory and stem cell-like memory cells. This sample was taken from a study of beta chain features in type 1 diabetes. Study conclusions and caveats: No resolution was reached here on whether HLA type influences TCRB rearrangement. The study found moderately but significantly shorter TCRB CDR3s in all four CD4+ subsets of Type 1 diabetes patients. Researchers reported that naive, central memory and Treg TCRB repertoires appeared more similar in patients than in healthy donors.

cDNA synthesis used the whole RNA isolate, giving expressed TCRB sequences. Clones were read by immunoSEQ multiplex PCR, and TCRdb kept only the in-frame ones, dropping some. The sample records 130,000 or so clones, roughly 17% being singletons. Trimming left V 5 bases short and J 5 bases short, with 15 bases between. In germline, CDR1 is SEHNR, CDR2 FQNEAQ (reference sequence). This CDR3 spans 14 amino acids. Input material: central memory CD4+ T cells from blood. This TCR came from a man aged 18 to 29 with type 1 diabetes. The chain links TRBV7-9 to TRBJ1-1; D remains ambiguous. In DNA form, the CDR3 reads TGTGCCAGCAGCGCCTTCGAAGGAGGTACTGAAGCTTTCTTT. This sequence encodes CASSAFEGGTEAFF. The full variable domain, in which reference TRBV7-9 and TRBJ1-1 provide the parts outside the CDR3, is DTGVSQNPRHKITKRGQNVTFRCDPISEHNRLYWYRQTLGQGPEFLTYFQNEAQLEKSRLLSDRFSAERPKGSFSTLEIQRTEQGDSAMYLCASSAFEGGTEAFFGQGTRLTVV.